This T cell receptor (beta chain) was sequenced in a study of T cell repertoires in cytomegalovirus infection. As concerns this clonotype: What it binds is not known.

A single record per CDR3 protein comes from TCRdb applying MiXCR to the reads. The sample consists of some 800,000 distinct CDR3 sequences, under 35% of them appearing once. V lost 8 bases and J lost 4; bases outside the gene matches: 4. The CDR3 runs 13 residues. Germline V gene sequence: CDR1 SQVTM, CDR2 ANQGSEA. This TCR was sampled from a human donor in good health (CMV status not recorded). Some clones in this sample may be carry-over from other donors' samples. The rearrangement joins TRBV29-1 to TRBJ2-1; 11 bases align to TRBD2. The material was cultured CD8+ T cells from PBMCs, obtained from culture after CMV antigen stimulation. The CDR3 reads CSLGTSGYNEQFF. CDR3 bases: TGCAGCCTTGGGACTAGCGGTTACAATGAGCAGTTCTTC.